This T cell receptor (beta chain) was retrieved from a study of human T cells and chemical hapten exposure. Study-wide results and caveats: TCRs above 1 in 1000 frequency stayed constant with DPC sensitization.

Time point here: healthy volunteer bleed at 2 weeks. Total RNA was isolated from unfractionated whole blood. TCRdb independently ran MiXCR on the RACE reads; one entry per CDR3 protein. In the table there are 100,000 to 150,000 distinct CDR3 sequences, around 8.3% of which are singletons. This clonotype was counted only a few times. Its antigen remains unknown. Trimming removed 3 bases from V and 4 bases from J, with 7 bases in between. Germline lookup yields CDR1 MNHEY and CDR2 SMNVEV (reference sequence). The CDR3 is made up of 13 amino acids. The TCR was taken from a male donor in good health. Some clones in this sample may be carry-over from other donors' samples. The chain has TRBV27 and TRBJ1-5; D gene unclear. The sequencing input was whole blood. The CDR3 spells CASSFRSNQPQHF. Here the CDR3 DNA reads TGTGCCAGCAGTTTCCGGTCTAATCAGCCCCAGCATTTT.